This T cell receptor (beta chain) originates from a study of control samples from healthy donors and cancer patients. The table came from immunoSEQ multiplex PCR; TCRdb's copy has only in-frame clones and leaves some out. Of approximately 120,000 clones listed, about 89% are singletons. The CDR3 totals 13 residues. Between the trimmed V and J ends, which lost 7 bases and 0 bases, there was a span of 7 bases. The chain couples TRBV12-3 or TRBV12-4 to TRBJ1-3; D call uncertain. What was sequenced was blood. This TCR was sampled from a woman in her 50s in good health. This CDR3 reads CASNIHSGNTIYF. CDR3 DNA: TGTGCCAGCAATATCCACTCTGGAAACACCATATATTTT.